This T cell receptor beta chain was sequenced for a study of tumor-infiltrating lymphocytes in primary liver carcinoma. Background on the study: The tumors ranged from about 4.2 to 11 cm across and fell within stage T1-T3 N0M0. Study-wide points: Compared with tumor region pairs, tumor-adjacent and tumor-blood pairs overlapped less.

CDR3 length: 16 amino acids. Germline CDR1 is KGHSH and CDR2 is LQKENI. Investigators took RNA and DNA out together from 20-30 mg of unsorted bulk tissue. Each of the tumor samples contained in excess of 85% viable tumor cells. A constant-region primer primed TCR beta cDNA synthesis from 500 to 550 ng of total RNA. ARM-PCR was slightly modified, and three nested multiplex PCR rounds with it gave rise to the TCR beta libraries. It was with TRBV1-TRBV30 forward primers and a C-beta reverse primer that the first two PCR rounds were run, at about 10 cycles each. TCRdb independently ran MiXCR on the multiplex PCR reads; one entry per CDR3 protein. The table lists 100,000 or so distinct CDR3 sequences, roughly 69% of them singletons. As to this clonotype: Its antigen remains unknown. A much bigger clone sits one base away, suggesting this may be a read error.

The J gene is TRBJ2-5, the V gene TRBV18, with 7 nucleotides matching TRBD1. The sample comprised liver tumor tissue from sampling region 5. Documented subset: tumor region T5, tumor centre. This receptor was taken from a woman aged 60-75 years with primary liver carcinoma and hepatitis B virus infection. CDR3 sequence reads: CVSSPRTGAAQETQYF. The CDR3 region has the DNA TGTGTCAGCTCACCGCGGACAGGAGCAGCTCAAGAGACCCAGTACTTC. Supplemented by reference TRBV18 and TRBJ2-5, the full variable domain reads NAGVMQNPRHLVRRRGQEARLRCSPMKGHSHVYWYRQLPEEGLKFMVYLQKENIIDESGMPKERFSAEFPKEGPSILRIQQVVRGDSAAYFCVSSPRTGAAQETQYFGPGTRLLVL.